This record looks at one T cell receptor beta chain sequence and its context. Its specificity is not known. Assay: immunoSEQ multiplex PCR; the TCRdb copy retains only in-frame clones and omits some. The sample includes nearly 110,000 clones, around nine tenths seen only once; the top ten take about 20%. This specimen belongs to a study of T cell responses to AZD1222 COVID-19 vaccine. Germline CDR1 reads LGHNA; CDR2 reads YSLEER. There are 18 residues in the CDR3. V was pared by 3 bases and J by 4 bases, with 11 bases of the junction left unmatched. Study-level findings and limits: The span of vaccine-associated CD4 TCRs extended across spike, with dominance at 160-218 and 743-854. Baseline serostatus was positive in only a handful of AZD1222 recipients. The donor group comprised mostly white British people and more females; the analysis possibly underestimated clonal diversity.

Specimen: peripheral blood, collected on day 0 of AZD1222 vaccination. This sequence joins TRBV4-3 and TRBJ1-3, with 11 nucleotides matching TRBD1. This sequence originates from an adult in good health. The CDR3 sequence is CASSQHRTGGARGNTIYF. CDR3 DNA sequence: TGCGCCAGCAGCCAGCATAGGACAGGGGGCGCGAGGGGAAACACCATATATTTT.